A single sample is the source of the 27 T cell receptor beta chains below, sequenced in a study of cytomegalovirus exposure and HLA in healthy donors. Primers: 60 Vbeta forward and 13 Jbeta reverse. This table comes from immunoSEQ multiplex PCR, and its TCRdb copy is limited to in-frame clones, with some not included. The sample consists of about 130,000 clones, more than 80% of them appearing once. Sequenced: PBMCs. These receptors were obtained from a man aged 25-40 years in good health and CMV-seropositive.

The chain combines TRBV25-1 with TRBJ1-6; unclear D gene. The CDR3 loop spans 15 amino acids. The V gene lost 0 bases and the J gene lost 8 bases, with 11 bases spanning the gap. CDR1 MGHDK and CDR2 SYGVNS come from the germline V gene. CDR3: CASSEYGDSDSPLHF. In DNA, the CDR3 is TGTGCCAGCAGTGAATATGGAGACTCTGATTCACCCCTCCACTTT. Full variable domain (rest looked up from reference TRBV25-1 and TRBJ1-6): EADIYQTPRYLVIGTGKKITLECSQTMGHDKMYWYQQDPGMELHLIHYSYGVNSTEKGDLSSESTVSRIRTEHFPLTLESARPSHTSQYLCASSEYGDSDSPLHFGNGTRLTVT.

The gene calls are TRBV19 and TRBJ1-1; 7 bases match TRBD1. The germline gives CDR1 LNHDA, CDR2 SQIVND (reference sequence). Losses at the gene ends were 4 bases for V and 4 bases for J; bases not matched to a gene: 6. This CDR3 region has 14 residues. CDR3 DNA sequence: TGTGCCAGTAGTAAAGGACAGGCGATCACTGAAGCTTTCTTT. Protein product: CASSKGQAITEAFF.

This chain joins TRBV30 and TRBJ1-1, with D tentatively TRBD1 (5 bases). The CDR3 has 12 amino acids. The germline V and J ends were trimmed by 5 bases and 7 bases, with 14 bases remaining between them. Germline assignment: CDR1 GTSNPN and CDR2 SVGIG (reference sequence). The CDR3 DNA reads TGTGCCTGGCGCCTCGGGGGAGATGAAGCTTTCTTT. It codes for CAWRLGGDEAFF.

The rearrangement links TRBV7-9 to TRBJ2-1; possibly TRBD1 for D (5 bases). The CDR3 extends over 12 amino acids. V was cut by 5 bases and J by 6 bases, with 8 bases left in between. The V gene's germline CDR1 is SEHNR and CDR2 FQNEAQ (reference sequence). This CDR3 reads CASSRTINEQFF. The CDR3 DNA follows: TGTGCCAGCAGCAGGACAATCAATGAGCAGTTCTTC.

In the case of this clone: The junction departs from the called germline gene at one end, perhaps through a read error. The rearrangement uses TRBV7-3 and TRBJ2-1; D is perhaps TRBD1 or TRBD2 (7 bases each). CDR3 length: 15 residues. Germline assignment: CDR1 SGHTA and CDR2 FQGTGA. The CDR3 here is CASSLTGVGGNEQFF. The CDR3, as DNA: TGTGCCAGCAGCCTAACAGGGGTGGGGGGGAATGAGCAGTTCTTC.

The chain joins TRBV6-1 to TRBJ1-5; D call uncertain. Germline lookup yields CDR1 MNHNS and CDR2 SASEGT. V dropped 6 bases and J dropped 5 bases, with 11 bases sitting between them. The CDR3 runs 13 residues. The CDR3 DNA follows: TGTGCCAGCAGAGAGGGCGAGCATCAGCCCCAGCATTTT. Its translation is CASREGEHQPQHF.

The chain employs TRBV19 and TRBJ1-6; TRBD1 agrees at 8 bases. Germline V gene data show CDR1 as LNHDA and CDR2 as SQIVND (reference sequence). The CDR3 runs to 17 residues. V lost 5 bases to trimming and J lost 4 bases; unmatched junction nucleotides: 10. The CDR3 loop reads CASSATLTGDYNSPLHF. In DNA form, the CDR3 reads TGTGCCAGTAGTGCCACCCTGACAGGGGATTATAATTCACCCCTCCACTTT. Looking up the rest from reference TRBV19 and TRBJ1-6 gives the full variable domain: DGGITQSPKYLFRKEGQNVTLSCEQNLNHDAMYWYRQDPGQGLRLIYYSQIVNDFQKGDIAEGYSVSREKKESFPLTVTSAQKNPTAFYLCASSATLTGDYNSPLHFGNGTRLTVT.

The chain employs TRBV7-2 and TRBJ2-7; D is undetermined. Germline CDR1 SGHTA, CDR2 FQGNSA. Trimming removed 1 base at V and 0 bases at J, with 10 bases between. The CDR3 consists of 15 residues. CDR3 DNA sequence: TGTGCCAGCAGCTTAGATACTCGATCCTCCTACGAGCAGTACTTC. Translated, it gives CASSLDTRSSYEQYF.

The chain has TRBV5-1 and TRBJ1-1; D uncertain. This CDR3 is 15 amino acids long. Trimming removed 3 bases at V and 5 bases at J, with 17 bases between. Germline values: CDR1 SGHRS, CDR2 YFSETQ. The CDR3 DNA reads TGCGCCAGCAGCTACGGACTCTCGGCGAGGACTGAAGCTTTCTTT. Protein sequence: CASSYGLSARTEAFF.

The chain recombines TRBV30 with TRBJ2-5; D is undetermined. The CDR3 covers 13 residues. Germline loops: CDR1 GTSNPN, CDR2 SVGIG (reference sequence). Trimming took off 2 bases at V and 5 bases at J, with 12 bases between the two ends. CDR3 coding DNA: TGTGCCTGGAGTCCGACTCTTGTGGAGACCCAGTACTTC. It codes for CAWSPTLVETQYF.

This sequence joins TRBV19 and TRBJ1-5; D gene ambiguous. The CDR3 spans 16 residues. The germline gives CDR1 LNHDA, CDR2 SQIVND (reference sequence). V gave up 2 bases and J gave up 0 bases, with 11 bases separating them. As DNA, the CDR3 is TGTGCCAGTAGTATACCCGGGAGTTATAGCAATCAGCCCCAGCATTTT. It yields the protein CASSIPGSYSNQPQHF.

This clone showed up just a few times. The V and J genes are TRBV7-2 and TRBJ1-5; D gene uncertain. The CDR3 totals 14 residues. V was clipped by 2 bases and J by 0 bases, with 5 bases between them. The germline V gene has CDR1 SGHTA and CDR2 FQGNSA. CDR3 sequence (DNA): TGTGCCAGCAGCTTACAGATTAGCAATCAGCCCCAGCATTTT. Amino acid sequence: CASSLQISNQPQHF.

The chain combines TRBV10-1 with TRBJ2-7; 10 positions match TRBD2. Germline trimming cut 2 bases from V and 5 bases from J; bases unmatched to any gene: 6. CDR3 length equals 15 residues. Germline loops: CDR1 WNHNN, CDR2 SYGVQD (reference sequence). The CDR3 region has the DNA TGCGCCAGCAGTGAGCCTAGCGGGGGCCGGGACGAGCAGTACTTC. This translates into CASSEPSGGRDEQYF.

This clone was counted only a few times. The chain couples TRBV5-6 to TRBJ2-5, with D hard to call. Trimming took 2 bases from V and 4 from J, leaving 12 bases between them. The CDR3 covers 14 residues. Germline lookup yields CDR1 SGHDT and CDR2 YYEEEE. CDR3 loop: CASSFWQNRETQYF. For the CDR3, the DNA is TGTGCCAGCAGCTTTTGGCAGAACAGAGAGACCCAGTACTTC.

The rearrangement uses TRBV18 and TRBJ1-3, with a weak D call TRBD1 (6 bases). CDR1 is KGHSH, CDR2 LQKENI, per germline. Deletions cut 3 bases from V and 7 bases from J, with 10 bases between. The CDR3 sequence is 13 residues long. CDR3 residues: CASSPRTVNTIYF. CDR3 bases: TGTGCCAGCTCACCCCGGACAGTGAACACCATATATTTT.

As concerns this clone: The same CDR3 can be traced to other DNA sequences in this sample. The chain couples TRBV9 to TRBJ2-3; D is undetermined. CDR1 and CDR2 from the germline V gene are SGDLS and YYNGEE. The CDR3 spans 11 residues. Deletions cut 3 bases from V and 6 bases from J, with 5 bases between. The CDR3 nucleotides are TGTGCCAGCAGCGCCGGGGATACGCAGTATTTT. Its protein product is CASSAGDTQYF.

This clone was seen once. This chain connects TRBV7-2 to TRBJ1-6; D possibly corresponds to TRBD1 (6 bases). The germline V and J ends were trimmed by 0 bases and 6 bases, with 12 bases remaining between them. The CDR3 covers 16 residues. The germline CDR1 and CDR2 sequences are SGHTA and FQGNSA. CDR3 region: CASSLAYRVGNSPLHF. CDR3 DNA sequence: TGTGCCAGCAGCTTAGCCTACAGGGTGGGTAATTCACCCCTCCACTTT. Full variable domain (missing parts from reference TRBV7-2 and TRBJ1-6): GAGVSQSPSNKVTEKGKDVELRCDPISGHTALYWYRQSLGQGLEFLIYFQGNSAPDKSGLPSDRFSAERTGGSVSTLTIQRTQQEDSAVYLCASSLAYRVGNSPLHFGNGTRLTVT.

This clone has just a few counts. The chain couples TRBV5-1 to TRBJ1-4; 7 nucleotides line up with TRBD1. Trimming took 4 bases from V and 4 from J; bases not matched to a gene: 7. From germline, CDR1 is SGHRS and CDR2 YFSETQ. CDR3 length: 15 residues. The CDR3 DNA reads TGCGCCAGCAGCCCTACGACAGGGTTTAATGAAAAACTGTTTTTT. It specifies CASSPTTGFNEKLFF. Based on the CDR3 plus reference TRBV5-1 and TRBJ1-4, the full variable domain is KAGVTQTPRYLIKTRGQQVTLSCSPISGHRSVSWYQQTPGQGLQFLFEYFSETQRNKGNFPGRFSGRQFSNSRSEMNVSTLELGDSALYLCASSPTTGFNEKLFFGSGTQLSVL.

This clone showed up just once. The J gene is TRBJ2-3, the V gene TRBV5-6, with unresolved D. The CDR3 consists of 17 residues. From germline, CDR1 is SGHDT and CDR2 YYEEEE. V dropped 1 base and J dropped 4 bases, with 19 bases sitting between them. This CDR3 reads CASSLRYTVEGPDTQYF. CDR3 nucleotides: TGTGCCAGCAGCTTGAGGTATACAGTCGAAGGTCCAGATACGCAGTATTTT.

This clone was found a few times. The genes are TRBV7-3 and TRBJ2-2; D is uncertain. Germline CDR1 reads SGHTA; CDR2 reads FQGTGA. Trimming took off 5 bases at V and 6 bases at J, with 16 bases between the two ends. The CDR3 has 15 amino acids. The CDR3 is CASSPPRNPSGELFF. For the CDR3, the DNA is TGTGCCAGCAGCCCCCCGCGAAACCCGTCCGGGGAGCTGTTTTTT.

The chain recombines TRBV19 with TRBJ2-1; TRBD2 aligns across 12 bases. This CDR3 region has 15 residues. With 5 bases clipped from V and 8 bases from J, the junction kept 7 bases outside the gene matches. Per germline, CDR1 LNHDA and CDR2 SQIVND (reference sequence). CDR3 sequence: CASSRSSGGGDEQFF. The CDR3 DNA reads TGTGCCAGTAGTCGCTCTAGCGGGGGGGGTGATGAGCAGTTCTTC.

This clone was detected only once. The chain couples TRBV6-1 to TRBJ2-1; perhaps TRBD2 as D (5 bases). With 3 bases removed from V and 0 bases from J, the gap between germline ends came to 12 bases. Germline V lookup: CDR1 MNHNS, CDR2 SASEGT. This CDR3 contains 16 residues. The CDR3 region has the DNA TGTGCCAGCAGTGAGGACCTTCGGGGCTCCTACAATGAGCAGTTCTTC. This sequence encodes CASSEDLRGSYNEQFF.

The gene calls are TRBV6-4 and TRBJ2-1, with D tentatively TRBD2 (7 bases). The CDR3 has 16 residues. The germline V and J ends were trimmed by 2 bases and 6 bases, with 17 bases remaining between them. Germline CDR1 is MRHNA and CDR2 is SNTAGT. CDR3 sequence reads: CASSDEGGAGFNEQFF. The CDR3 DNA is TGTGCCAGCAGTGACGAGGGGGGGGCAGGATTCAATGAGCAGTTCTTC.

The chain joins TRBV7-6 to TRBJ2-3, with 12 bases that match TRBD2. Trimming at V came to 5 bases and at J to 5 bases, leaving 14 bases not matched to a gene. In germline, CDR1 is SGHVS, CDR2 FNYEAQ. The CDR3 is made up of 18 amino acids. The CDR3 nucleotides read TGTGCCAGCAGCGCCCGCGGGACTAGCGGGTGGGAAAGAGATACGCAGTATTTT. Amino acids: CASSARGTSGWERDTQYF.

This chain links TRBV7-3 with TRBJ1-3, with unresolved D. In germline, CDR1 is SGHTA, CDR2 FQGTGA. V was cut by 4 bases and J by 1 base, with 5 bases left in between. The length of the CDR3 is 13 residues. CDR3 nucleotides: TGTGCCAGCAGCTCGGGGTCTGGAAACACCATATATTTT. Translating gives CASSSGSGNTIYF.

V is TRBV7-6 and J is TRBJ1-6; D unclear. In germline, CDR1 is SGHVS, CDR2 FNYEAQ. Trimming shortened V by 1 base and J by 7 bases, and 8 bases separated the two germline ends. The CDR3 has 14 residues. This chain's CDR3 is CASSLVVGNSPLHF. In DNA form, the CDR3 reads TGTGCCAGCAGCTTAGTTGTCGGGAATTCACCCCTCCACTTT. Using reference TRBV7-6 and TRBJ1-6 for the parts outside the CDR3, the full variable domain is GAGVSQSPRYKVTKRGQDVALRCDPISGHVSLYWYRQALGQGPEFLTYFNYEAQQDKSGLPNDRFSAERPEGSISTLTIQRTEQRDSAMYRCASSLVVGNSPLHFGNGTRLTVT.

This clone has only a few counts. DNA of the CDR3: TGTGCCAGCAGCATCAGGGGAGGGGAGGAGCAGTACTTC. It specifies CASSIRGGEEQYF. The rearrangement joins TRBV4-2 to TRBJ2-7; D perhaps matches TRBD2 (7 bases). CDR1 is LGHNA, CDR2 YNFKEQ, per germline. Between the trimmed V and J ends, which lost 5 bases and 7 bases, there was a span of 15 bases. This CDR3 contains 13 residues.